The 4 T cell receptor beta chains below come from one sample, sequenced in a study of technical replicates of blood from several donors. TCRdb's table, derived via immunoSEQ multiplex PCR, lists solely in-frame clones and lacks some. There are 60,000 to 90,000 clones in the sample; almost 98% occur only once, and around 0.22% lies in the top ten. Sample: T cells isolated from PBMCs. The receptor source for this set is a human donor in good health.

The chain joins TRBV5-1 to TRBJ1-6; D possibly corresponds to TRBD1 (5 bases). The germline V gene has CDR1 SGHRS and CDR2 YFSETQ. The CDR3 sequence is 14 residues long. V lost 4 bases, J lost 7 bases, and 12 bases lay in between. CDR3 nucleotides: TGCGCCAGCAGCCTCAGGGTCGGGAATTCACCCCTCCACTTT. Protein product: CASSLRVGNSPLHF.

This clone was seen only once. The CDR3 sequence is CASSPLTGHPSGELFF. The CDR3 bases are TGTGCCAGCAGCCCCTTAACGGGACACCCCTCCGGGGAGCTGTTTTTT. The V and J genes are TRBV7-2 and TRBJ2-2, with D perhaps TRBD1 (6 bases). The CDR3 is 16 amino acids. The ends were cut back, 5 bases at V and 6 bases at J, with 19 bases in the middle. The V gene's germline CDR1 is SGHTA and CDR2 FQGNSA. The variable domain in full, with the rest retrieved from reference TRBV7-2 and TRBJ2-2, is GAGVSQSPSNKVTEKGKDVELRCDPISGHTALYWYRQSLGQGLEFLIYFQGNSAPDKSGLPSDRFSAERTGGSVSTLTIQRTQQEDSAVYLCASSPLTGHPSGELFFGEGSRLTVL.

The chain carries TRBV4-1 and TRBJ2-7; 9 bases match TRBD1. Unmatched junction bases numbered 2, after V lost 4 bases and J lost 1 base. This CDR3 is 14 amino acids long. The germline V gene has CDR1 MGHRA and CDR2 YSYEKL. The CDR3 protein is CASSRTGDSYEQYF. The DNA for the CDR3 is TGCGCCAGCAGCCGGACAGGGGATTCCTACGAGCAGTACTTC.

The CDR3 region is CASSPQERGIYGYTF. In DNA form, the CDR3 reads TGTGCCAGCAGTCCACAGGAAAGGGGCATCTATGGCTACACCTTC. The J gene is TRBJ1-2, the V gene TRBV28; tentatively, D is TRBD1 (5 bases). The CDR3 runs 15 residues. From germline, CDR1 is MDHEN and CDR2 SYDVKM. V was clipped by 5 bases and J by 4 bases, with 17 bases between them.